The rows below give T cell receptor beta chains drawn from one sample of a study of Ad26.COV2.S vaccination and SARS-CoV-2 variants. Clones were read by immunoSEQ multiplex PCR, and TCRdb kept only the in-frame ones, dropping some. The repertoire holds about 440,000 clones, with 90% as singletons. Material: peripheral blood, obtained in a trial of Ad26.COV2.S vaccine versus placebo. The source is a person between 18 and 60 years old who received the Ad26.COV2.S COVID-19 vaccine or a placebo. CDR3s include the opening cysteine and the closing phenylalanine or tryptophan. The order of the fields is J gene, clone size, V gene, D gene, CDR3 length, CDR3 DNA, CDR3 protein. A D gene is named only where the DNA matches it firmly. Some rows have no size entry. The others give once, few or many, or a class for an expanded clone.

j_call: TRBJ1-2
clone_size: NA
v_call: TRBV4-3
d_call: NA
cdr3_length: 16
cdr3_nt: TGCGCCAGCAGCCAAGATCCCCCCACAGGGCGCTATGGCTACACCTTC
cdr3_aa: CASSQDPPTGRYGYTF

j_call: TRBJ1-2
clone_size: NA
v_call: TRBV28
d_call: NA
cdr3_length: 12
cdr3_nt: TGTGCCGCGGGCAGGGAGAGCTATGGCTACACCTTC
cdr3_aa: CAAGRESYGYTF

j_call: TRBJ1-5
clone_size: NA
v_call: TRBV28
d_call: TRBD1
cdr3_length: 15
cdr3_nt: TGTGCCAGCAGCCACAGGGGTAAGGGGCATCAGCCCCAGCATTTT
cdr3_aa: CASSHRGKGHQPQHF

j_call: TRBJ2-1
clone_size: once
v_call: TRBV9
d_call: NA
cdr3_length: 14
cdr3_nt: TGTGCCAGCAGCGTAGTGGGGACCGAGGGTGAGCAGTTCTTC
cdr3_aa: CASSVVGTEGEQFF

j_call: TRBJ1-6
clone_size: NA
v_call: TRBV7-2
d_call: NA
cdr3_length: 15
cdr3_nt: TGTGCCAGCAGCTTAGAGGGAAGGGGGAATTCACCCCTCCACTTT
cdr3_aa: CASSLEGRGNSPLHF

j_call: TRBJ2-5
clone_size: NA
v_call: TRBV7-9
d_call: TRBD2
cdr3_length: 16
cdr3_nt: TGTGCCAGCAGGACAGGGTCTAGCGGGAGACAAGAGACCCAGTACTTC
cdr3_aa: CASRTGSSGRQETQYF

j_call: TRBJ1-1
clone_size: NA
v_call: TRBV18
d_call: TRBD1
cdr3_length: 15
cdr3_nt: TGTGCCAGCTCACCACCGGGACAGCATAACACTGAAGCTTTCTTT
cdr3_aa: CASSPPGQHNTEAFF

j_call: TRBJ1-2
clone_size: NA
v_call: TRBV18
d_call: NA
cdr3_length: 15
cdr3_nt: TGTGCCAGCTCACCAGTGGACACCCTTAACTATGGCTACACCTTC
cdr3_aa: CASSPVDTLNYGYTF

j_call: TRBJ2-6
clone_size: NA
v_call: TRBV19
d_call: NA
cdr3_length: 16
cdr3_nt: TGTGCCAGTAGTATTTACTTGTTTACTGGGGCCAACGTCCTGACTTTC
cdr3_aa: CASSIYLFTGANVLTF

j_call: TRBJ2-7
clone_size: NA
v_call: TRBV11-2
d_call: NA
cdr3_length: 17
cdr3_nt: TGTGCCAGCAGCTTAGATTGGGCCGGGGCCGTCTCCTACGAGCAGTACTTC
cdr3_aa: CASSLDWAGAVSYEQYF

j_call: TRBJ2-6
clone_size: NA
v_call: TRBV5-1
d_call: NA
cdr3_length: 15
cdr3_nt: TGCGCCAGCAGCACTCTCCGAGGGGGGGCCAACGTCCTGACTTTC
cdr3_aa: CASSTLRGGANVLTF